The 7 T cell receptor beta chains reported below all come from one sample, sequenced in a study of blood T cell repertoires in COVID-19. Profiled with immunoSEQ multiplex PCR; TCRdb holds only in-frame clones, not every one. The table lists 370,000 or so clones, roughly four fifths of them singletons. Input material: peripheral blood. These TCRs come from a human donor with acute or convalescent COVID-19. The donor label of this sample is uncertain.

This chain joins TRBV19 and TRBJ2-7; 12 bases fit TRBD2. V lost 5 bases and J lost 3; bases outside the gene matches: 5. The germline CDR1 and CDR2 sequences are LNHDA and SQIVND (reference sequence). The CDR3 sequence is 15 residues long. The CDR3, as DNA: TGTGCCAGTAGTCAGACTAGCGGGAGATACTACGAGCAGTACTTC. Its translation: CASSQTSGRYYEQYF.

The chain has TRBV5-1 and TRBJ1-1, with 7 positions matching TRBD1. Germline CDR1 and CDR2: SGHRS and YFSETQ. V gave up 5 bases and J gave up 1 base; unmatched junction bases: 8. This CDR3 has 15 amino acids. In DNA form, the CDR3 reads TGCGCCAGCAGGTCTGGACAGGCACCGAACACTGAAGCTTTCTTT. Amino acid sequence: CASRSGQAPNTEAFF.

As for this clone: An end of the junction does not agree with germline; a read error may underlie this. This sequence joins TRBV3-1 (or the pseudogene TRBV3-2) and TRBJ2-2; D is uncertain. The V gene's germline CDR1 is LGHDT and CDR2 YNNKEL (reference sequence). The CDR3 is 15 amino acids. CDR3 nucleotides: TGTGCCGGCAGCCAAGATGGTCTCGCGGCCGGGGAGCTGTTTTTT. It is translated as CAGSQDGLAAGELFF.

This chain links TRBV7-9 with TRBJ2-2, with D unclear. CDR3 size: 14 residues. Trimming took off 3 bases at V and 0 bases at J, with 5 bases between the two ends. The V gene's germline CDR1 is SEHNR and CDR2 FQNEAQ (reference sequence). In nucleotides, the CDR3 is TGTGCCAGCAGCTTGACTCCGAACACCGGGGAGCTGTTTTTT. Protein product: CASSLTPNTGELFF.

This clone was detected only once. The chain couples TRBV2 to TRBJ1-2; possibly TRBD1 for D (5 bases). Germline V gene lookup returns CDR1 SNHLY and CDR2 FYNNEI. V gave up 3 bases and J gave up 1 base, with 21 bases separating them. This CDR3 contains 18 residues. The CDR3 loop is CASSETRDGTEDNYGYTF. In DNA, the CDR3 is TGTGCCAGCAGTGAGACTCGCGATGGGACTGAAGATAACTATGGCTACACCTTC. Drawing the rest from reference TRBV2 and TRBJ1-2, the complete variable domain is EPEVTQTPSHQVTQMGQEVILRCVPISNHLYFYWYRQILGQKVEFLVSFYNNEISEKSEIFDDQFSVERPDGSNFTLKIRSTKLEDSAMYFCASSETRDGTEDNYGYTFGSGTRLTVV.

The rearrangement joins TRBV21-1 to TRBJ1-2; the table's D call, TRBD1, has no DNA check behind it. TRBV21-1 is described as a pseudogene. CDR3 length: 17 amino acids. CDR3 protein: CASSEKYRGPLPYGYTF. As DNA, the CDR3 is TGTGCCAGCAGCGAAAAGTACAGGGGTCCTCTCCCCTATGGCTACACCTTC.

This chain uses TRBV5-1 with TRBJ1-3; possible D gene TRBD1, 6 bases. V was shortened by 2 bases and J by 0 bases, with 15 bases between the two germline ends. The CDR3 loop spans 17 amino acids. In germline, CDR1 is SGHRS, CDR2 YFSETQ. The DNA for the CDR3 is TGCGCCAGCAGCTTCTACGGGGGGACACTCTCTGGAAACACCATATATTTT. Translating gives CASSFYGGTLSGNTIYF.